The 25 T cell receptor beta chains given below trace back to one sample, sequenced in a study of siplizumab effects on memory and regulatory T cells. The method was immunoSEQ multiplex PCR; TCRdb's version includes in-frame clones alone and lacks a portion of them. In the table there are thousands of clones, under 80% of which are singletons. Specimen: effector memory CD8+ T cells sorted from blood. Described subset: unstimulated CD8+ effector memory T cells. The receptors shown here come from a human donor in good health.

The chain joins TRBV7-9 to TRBJ2-3; the match to TRBD1 covers 8 bases. Per germline, CDR1 SEHNR and CDR2 FQNEAQ (reference sequence). Trimming at V came to 7 bases and at J to 2 bases, leaving 5 bases not matched to a gene. The CDR3 extends over 14 amino acids. The CDR3 spells CASIGTGLTDTQYF. The CDR3 region has the DNA TGTGCCAGCATCGGGACAGGACTCACAGATACGCAGTATTTT.

This chain connects TRBV7-2 to TRBJ2-1; 7 bases match TRBD2. CDR1 is SGHTA, CDR2 FQGNSA, per germline. The trim removed 1 base at V and 4 bases at J, leaving 7 bases unmatched. This CDR3 region has 16 residues. CDR3 residues: CASSLVPSGVYNEQFF. The CDR3 bases are TGTGCCAGCAGCTTAGTTCCTAGCGGTGTGTACAATGAGCAGTTCTTC. Supplemented by reference TRBV7-2 and TRBJ2-1, the full variable domain reads GAGVSQSPSNKVTEKGKDVELRCDPISGHTALYWYRQSLGQGLEFLIYFQGNSAPDKSGLPSDRFSAERTGGSVSTLTIQRTQQEDSAVYLCASSLVPSGVYNEQFFGPGTRLTVL.

This clone was observed a single time. The genes are TRBV28 and TRBJ2-1, with D possibly being TRBD1 or TRBD2 (5 bases each). From germline, CDR1 is MDHEN and CDR2 SYDVKM. V was pared by 3 bases and J by 2 bases, with 11 bases between. The CDR3 contains 15 residues. CDR3 in DNA: TGTGCCAGCAGTTTTCTGGGGGTGGCCTACAATGAGCAGTTCTTC. Translated, it gives CASSFLGVAYNEQFF.

Sample share makes this clone medium-sized. The V gene is TRBV4-3, the J gene TRBJ1-2, with no clear D. The germline V and J ends were trimmed by 0 bases and 8 bases, with 10 bases remaining between them. Per germline, CDR1 LGHNA and CDR2 YSLEER. The CDR3 runs to 13 residues. This chain's CDR3 is CASSQDGMRGYTF. The CDR3 DNA reads TGCGCCAGCAGCCAAGACGGAATGCGGGGCTACACCTTC.

The chain uses TRBV6-1 and TRBJ2-1, with D perhaps matching TRBD2 (5 bases). Trimming pared 7 bases from V and 4 bases from J, leaving 14 bases between. CDR3 length: 14 amino acids. Germline V lookup: CDR1 MNHNS, CDR2 SASEGT. As DNA, the CDR3 is TGTGCCAGCACCGGACTCGAGATTTACAATGAGCAGTTCTTC. Residues: CASTGLEIYNEQFF.

This clone was observed a handful of times. This chain connects TRBV19 to TRBJ1-4; D is unclear. Trimming took off 3 bases at V and 7 bases at J, with 9 bases between the two ends. Germline V gives CDR1 LNHDA, CDR2 SQIVND (reference sequence). The CDR3 length is 13 residues. CDR3 sequence: CASSMGGSEKLFF. CDR3 DNA: TGTGCCAGTAGTATGGGAGGTAGTGAAAAACTGTTTTTT.

This clone turned up a few times. V gene TRBV21-1 combines with J gene TRBJ2-1; the table's D call, TRBD2, has no DNA check behind it. TRBV21-1 is flagged as a pseudogene. This CDR3 is 12 amino acids long. The CDR3 protein is CASRGGYNEQFF. As DNA, the CDR3 is TGTGCCAGCAGAGGAGGCTACAATGAGCAGTTCTTC.

V is TRBV27 and J is TRBJ2-2; TRBD1 or TRBD2 may be the D gene (5 bases each). Germline loops: CDR1 MNHEY, CDR2 SMNVEV (reference sequence). This CDR3 is 13 amino acids long. V was trimmed by 7 bases and J by 3 bases, leaving 9 bases between them. The CDR3 loop is CASTLGDTGELFF. The CDR3 DNA reads TGTGCCAGCACCTTGGGGGACACCGGGGAGCTGTTTTTT.

V and J are TRBV2 and TRBJ2-7; D might be TRBD1 or TRBD2, each matching 5 bases. Trimming removed 7 bases from V and 9 bases from J, with 16 bases in between. From germline, CDR1 is SNHLY and CDR2 FYNNEI. This CDR3 contains 12 residues. The CDR3 DNA reads TGTGCCAGCACACAGGAGGAGCGTCTGCAGTACTTC. Translating gives CASTQEERLQYF.

The rearrangement links TRBV4-2 to TRBJ2-2, with 10 bases matching TRBD2. This CDR3 region has 16 residues. In germline, CDR1 is LGHNA, CDR2 YNFKEQ. The trim removed 0 bases at V and 6 bases at J, leaving 4 bases unmatched. The CDR3 bases are TGTGCCAGCAGCCAAGATCCAGCGGGAGGGCCCGGGGAGCTGTTTTTT. It is translated as CASSQDPAGGPGELFF.

The gene calls are TRBV19 and TRBJ1-2; perhaps TRBD1 as D (5 bases). The CDR3 totals 14 residues. Germline V gene sequence: CDR1 LNHDA, CDR2 SQIVND (reference sequence). V lost 5 bases to trimming and J lost 4 bases, with 14 bases between them. The CDR3, as DNA: TGTGCCAGTAGTGGGGGGTGGCAGAGCTATGGCTACACCTTC. Its translation is CASSGGWQSYGYTF. Supplemented by reference TRBV19 and TRBJ1-2, the full variable domain reads DGGITQSPKYLFRKEGQNVTLSCEQNLNHDAMYWYRQDPGQGLRLIYYSQIVNDFQKGDIAEGYSVSREKKESFPLTVTSAQKNPTAFYLCASSGGWQSYGYTFGSGTRLTVV.

This clone was detected a few times. The J gene is TRBJ1-1, the V gene TRBV6-4; D uncertain. The CDR3 sequence is 13 residues long. CDR1 is MRHNA and CDR2 is SNTAGT in the germline V gene. Trimming left V 2 bases short and J 1 base short, with 5 bases between. The CDR3 coding sequence is TGTGCCAGCAGTGACGGCGAGAACACTGAAGCTTTCTTT. Translating it yields CASSDGENTEAFF.

J is TRBJ2-5 and V is TRBV27; D may be TRBD2 (5 bases). This CDR3 has 16 residues. The V and J ends lost 5 bases and 4 bases respectively, with 20 bases between them. Germline V gives CDR1 MNHEY, CDR2 SMNVEV (reference sequence). DNA of the CDR3: TGTGCCAGCAGTGCCGCCCCCCCTGAGGGTGGAGAGACCCAGTACTTC. Protein sequence: CASSAAPPEGGETQYF.

The chain couples TRBV29-1 to TRBJ2-7, with 7 bases lining up with TRBD1. CDR1 SQVTM and CDR2 ANQGSEA come from the germline V gene. The CDR3 contains 13 residues. Losses at the gene ends were 7 bases for V and 0 bases for J; bases not matched to a gene: 6. For the CDR3, the DNA is TGCAGCGGAAAGACAGGGAGCTCCTACGAGCAGTACTTC. Protein product: CSGKTGSSYEQYF.

This clone was observed a single time. V and J are TRBV5-4 and TRBJ2-1, with D hard to call. CDR3 length: 15 residues. CDR1 is SGHNT, CDR2 YYREEE, per germline (reference sequence). Trimming shortened V by 3 bases and J by 2 bases, and 12 bases separated the two germline ends. CDR3 in amino acids: CASSSDGDPYNEQFF. For the CDR3, the DNA is TGTGCCAGCAGCTCAGACGGCGACCCCTACAATGAGCAGTTCTTC.

This clone was found once. The rearrangement uses TRBV4-1 and TRBJ2-7; D is perhaps TRBD1 (6 bases). The V end was cut by 2 bases, the J end by 2 bases, with 13 bases between. Germline CDR1 is MGHRA and CDR2 is YSYEKL. The length of the CDR3 is 15 residues. The CDR3 loop is CASSQTVGGPYEQYF. CDR3 DNA sequence: TGCGCCAGCAGCCAAACCGTTGGGGGCCCCTACGAGCAGTACTTC.

CDR3 protein: CASSFGDEQFF. The CDR3 DNA reads TGTGCCAGCAGCTTTGGCGATGAGCAGTTCTTC. The chain links TRBV7-9 to TRBJ2-1; the D is unclear. Trimming took 3 bases from V and 8 from J, leaving 5 bases between them. Looked up from germline, CDR1 is SEHNR and CDR2 is FQNEAQ (reference sequence). The CDR3 extends over 11 amino acids.

By sample fraction, this clone is medium-sized. The chain recombines TRBV5-1 with TRBJ2-7; no definite D call. Trimming took 1 base from V and 0 from J, leaving 8 bases between them. The germline gives CDR1 SGHRS, CDR2 YFSETQ. This CDR3 is built from 14 residues. This CDR3 is CASSLKGPSYEQYF. In DNA, the CDR3 is TGCGCCAGCAGCTTGAAGGGTCCCTCCTACGAGCAGTACTTC.

The V and J genes are TRBV11-3 and TRBJ2-1; TRBD1 matches at 7 bases. With 2 bases clipped from V and 7 bases from J, the junction kept 8 bases outside the gene matches. The CDR3 is 15 residues long. Germline V lookup: CDR1 SGHNT, CDR2 YENEEA. The CDR3 sequence is CASSLQGQLLNEQFF. CDR3 in DNA: TGTGCCAGCAGCTTACAGGGACAGCTCTTGAATGAGCAGTTCTTC.

The chain carries TRBV4-2 and TRBJ2-1; possible D gene TRBD1, 6 bases. Germline CDR1 is LGHNA and CDR2 is YNFKEQ. The germline V and J ends were trimmed by 1 base and 2 bases, with 12 bases remaining between them. This CDR3 has 16 residues. The CDR3 sequence: CASSQARTGTYNEQFF. CDR3 nucleotide sequence: TGTGCCAGCAGCCAAGCTAGAACAGGGACCTACAATGAGCAGTTCTTC.

The V and J genes are TRBV11-3 and TRBJ2-7; D remains ambiguous. The CDR3 totals 15 residues. The germline V gene encodes CDR1 SGHNT and CDR2 YENEEA. V was clipped by 2 bases and J by 0 bases, with 11 bases between them. The CDR3 reads CASSLSPVTSYEQYF. CDR3 DNA sequence: TGTGCCAGCAGCTTAAGCCCGGTCACCTCCTACGAGCAGTACTTC.

This chain connects TRBV5-5 to TRBJ2-7; the match to TRBD2 covers 10 bases. V shed 0 bases, J shed 4 bases, and the junction held 1 base outside the gene matches. This CDR3 is built from 14 residues. Germline CDR1 SGHKS, CDR2 YYEKEE (reference sequence). CDR3 sequence (DNA): TGTGCCAGCAGCTTGGTACTAGCGGGGTACGAGCAGTACTTC. It specifies CASSLVLAGYEQYF.

V and J are TRBV21-1 and TRBJ1-4. TRBV21-1 is reported as a pseudogene. The CDR3 loop spans 13 amino acids. CDR3 region: CASEPIVNEKLFF. DNA for the CDR3: TGTGCCAGCGAACCAATTGTTAATGAAAAACTGTTTTTT.

The V gene is TRBV27, the J gene TRBJ2-7, with 10 nucleotides matching TRBD2. Trimming at V came to 6 bases and at J to 5 bases, leaving 10 bases not matched to a gene. The CDR3 extends over 15 amino acids. Germline V lookup: CDR1 MNHEY, CDR2 SMNVEV (reference sequence). CDR3 protein: CASSQILAGVNEQYF. CDR3 coding DNA: TGTGCCAGCAGCCAGATTCTAGCGGGAGTCAACGAGCAGTACTTC.

CDR3 nucleotide sequence: TGTGCCAGCAGCTTGGAGGCGTATGGCTACACCTTC. Translated: CASSLEAYGYTF. The chain carries TRBV5-6 and TRBJ1-2, with D unresolved. Germline V lookup: CDR1 SGHDT, CDR2 YYEEEE. The CDR3 covers 12 residues. Trimming stripped 0 bases from V and 5 bases from J, with 5 bases between.